The next 27 T cell receptor beta chains were all read from a single sample in a study of blood T cell repertoires in COVID-19 (dated by TCRdb to 2019 to 2021). The library came from the immunoSEQ multiplex PCR assay. TCRdb's version of the immuneACCESS table is confined to in-frame rearrangements and falls short of the full clone set. An unresolved V gene accounts for under half of the shortfall where checked; the remainder is of unknown origin. The sample table records 130,000 or so clones; around 89% of these occur just once. The ten largest make up more than 15% of the sample. The sample was peripheral blood. These receptors were taken from a man aged 45-65 years with active or convalescent COVID-19.

This rearrangement joins TRBV9 to TRBJ2-1; D is possibly TRBD2 (5 bases). CDR1 and CDR2 from the germline V gene are SGDLS and YYNGEE. CDR3 length equals 14 residues. Trimming cost V 3 bases and J 7 bases, with 14 bases left between them. The CDR3, as DNA: TGTGCCAGCAGCGAGACTACCGCCGCAAATGAGCAGTTCTTC. Its protein is CASSETTAANEQFF.

The chain joins TRBV19 to TRBJ1-1; TRBD1 matches 11 bases. This CDR3 is built from 15 residues. Germline values: CDR1 LNHDA, CDR2 SQIVND (reference sequence). Germline trimming cut 1 base from V and 4 bases from J; bases unmatched to any gene: 2. The CDR3 DNA reads as TGTGCCAGTAGTATAGGGGGGACAGGGGGCACTGAAGCTTTCTTT. It is translated as CASSIGGTGGTEAFF.

CDR3 bases: TGTGCCAGCAGCTTGGAAGATTTTTTGGGACACCTCTCCTACAATGAGCAGTTCTTC. It translates to CASSLEDFLGHLSYNEQFF. The chain has TRBV5-6 and TRBJ2-1; perhaps TRBD1 as D (6 bases). The CDR3 extends over 19 amino acids. Trimming removed 0 bases from V and 0 bases from J, with 19 bases in between. Germline V gives CDR1 SGHDT, CDR2 YYEEEE.

This clone was seen only a few times. The gene calls are TRBV3-1 (or the pseudogene TRBV3-2) and TRBJ1-4; D is unresolved. The length of the CDR3 is 15 residues. Germline V gives CDR1 LGHDT, CDR2 YNNKEL (reference sequence). V was shortened by 1 base and J by 8 bases, with 14 bases between the two germline ends. CDR3 DNA sequence: TGTGCCAGCAGCCAAGCTCGCGGGGATGGGGAAAAACTGTTTTTT. Protein: CASSQARGDGEKLFF.

V and J are TRBV30 and TRBJ1-6; no reliable D call. The CDR3 length is 15 residues. The germline V gene encodes CDR1 GTSNPN and CDR2 SVGIG (reference sequence). Trimming removed 2 bases at V and 3 bases at J, with 11 bases between. For the CDR3, the DNA is TGTGCCTGGAGTACAACTACAAGCTATAATTCACCCCTCCACTTT. Translated: CAWSTTTSYNSPLHF.

The V call is TRBV9, the J call TRBJ1-1, with D possibly TRBD1 on 5 matching bases. The CDR3 covers 15 residues. Trimming shortened V by 4 bases and J by 1 base, and 14 bases separated the two germline ends. In germline, CDR1 is SGDLS, CDR2 YYNGEE. CDR3 bases: TGTGCCAGCAGCCCCTGGGGCAGGAGGAACACTGAAGCTTTCTTT. It translates to CASSPWGRRNTEAFF.

The V call is TRBV27, the J call TRBJ2-7; D gene unclear. Germline CDR1 is MNHEY and CDR2 is SMNVEV (reference sequence). The CDR3 sequence is 14 residues long. V shed 5 bases and J shed 4 bases, with 15 bases lying between them. The CDR3 DNA reads TGTGCCAGCAGTCTTGACACAGAACAGTACGAGCAGTACTTC. Its protein product is CASSLDTEQYEQYF.

The V gene is TRBV19, the J gene TRBJ2-2, with no clear D. This CDR3 region has 15 residues. Germline CDR1 LNHDA, CDR2 SQIVND (reference sequence). V shed 3 bases and J shed 4 bases, with 12 bases lying between them. The CDR3, as DNA: TGTGCCAGTAGTATGGGTCAGAGACTCACCGGGGAGCTGTTTTTT. Translated: CASSMGQRLTGELFF.

J is TRBJ1-5 and V is TRBV9; possible D gene TRBD1, 5 bases. V lost 0 bases and J 6 bases, leaving 7 bases between the germline ends. The germline V gene has CDR1 SGDLS and CDR2 YYNGEE. This CDR3 is built from 13 residues. The CDR3 coding sequence is TGTGCCAGCAGCGTAGGTCAGGGTCAGCCCCAGCATTTT. Encoded protein: CASSVGQGQPQHF.

The genes are TRBV5-1 and TRBJ2-7; D might be TRBD2 (6 bases). The CDR3 spans 14 residues. V dropped 0 bases and J dropped 3 bases, with 10 bases sitting between them. Per germline, CDR1 SGHRS and CDR2 YFSETQ. CDR3 in amino acids: CASSLGAGFYEQYF. CDR3 coding DNA: TGCGCCAGCAGCTTGGGAGCGGGCTTCTACGAGCAGTACTTC.

V usage is TRBV4-1 and J usage is TRBJ2-3; 7 bases agree with TRBD1. The junction had 7 bases not matched to a gene; V was cut back by 5 bases and J by 2 bases. In germline, CDR1 is MGHRA, CDR2 YSYEKL. This CDR3 is 15 amino acids long. CDR3 bases: TGCGCCAGCAGCATCCGGGACAGCTTCACAGATACGCAGTATTTT. It yields the protein CASSIRDSFTDTQYF.

The chain employs TRBV16 and TRBJ2-6; maybe TRBD1 (5 bases). Germline V lookup: CDR1 KGHSY, CDR2 FQNENV. The CDR3 runs to 16 residues. The V and J ends lost 0 bases and 5 bases respectively, with 11 bases between them. The CDR3 DNA reads TGTGCCAGCAGCCAATCCCAGGGCCCTTGGGCCAACGTCCTGACTTTC. This encodes CASSQSQGPWANVLTF.

A single count supports this clone. The chain joins TRBV7-9 to TRBJ2-1; tentative D call: TRBD1 (6 bases). Trimming took off 1 base at V and 6 bases at J, with 7 bases between the two ends. This CDR3 contains 13 residues. Germline CDR1 is SEHNR and CDR2 is FQNEAQ (reference sequence). CDR3 amino acids: CASSLETGNEQFF. CDR3 DNA: TGTGCCAGCAGCTTAGAGACAGGCAATGAGCAGTTCTTC.

The chain joins TRBV5-5 to TRBJ1-3; no clear D. CDR1 and CDR2 (germline): SGHKS, YYEKEE (reference sequence). This CDR3 has 15 residues. Trimming took 2 bases from V and 0 from J, leaving 9 bases between them. CDR3 DNA sequence: TGTGCCAGCAGCTTCCAACCAGGCTCTGGAAACACCATATATTTT. Translated: CASSFQPGSGNTIYF.

The genes are TRBV2 and TRBJ1-1; a possible D gene is TRBD1 (6 bases). The CDR3 runs to 15 residues. The ends were cut back, 4 bases at V and 4 bases at J, with 16 bases in the middle. Germline V CDR1 and CDR2: SNHLY, FYNNEI. The CDR3 bases are TGTGCCAGCAGTGTTTTGGGCCAAGGGGGCACTGAAGCTTTCTTT. Encoded protein: CASSVLGQGGTEAFF.

This clone was recorded once. The gene calls are TRBV30 and TRBJ2-7; TRBD1 matches 9 bases. Per germline, CDR1 GTSNPN and CDR2 SVGIG (reference sequence). V lost 0 bases to trimming and J lost 7 bases; unmatched junction nucleotides: 13. CDR3 size: 16 residues. CDR3 DNA: TGTGCCTGGAGTGTACAAGGGACAGGGTGGCGTGGAGAGCAGTACTTC. This encodes CAWSVQGTGWRGEQYF.

This chain uses TRBV28 with TRBJ2-1, with D perhaps matching TRBD2 (5 bases). V gave up 11 bases and J gave up 1 base, with 9 bases separating them. The germline V gene has CDR1 MDHEN and CDR2 SYDVKM. This CDR3 comprises 12 residues. CDR3 loop: CAEGGSYNEQFF. CDR3 bases: TGTGCCGAGGGTGGGTCCTACAATGAGCAGTTCTTC.

This chain joins TRBV29-1 and TRBJ2-1, with 9 bases fitting TRBD2. CDR1 SQVTM and CDR2 ANQGSEA come from the germline V gene. The CDR3 has 12 amino acids. V was pared by 2 bases and J by 7 bases, with 0 bases of the junction left unmatched. CDR3 coding DNA: TGCAGCGTTGAAACTAGCGGGAATGAGCAGTTCTTC. Translation gives CSVETSGNEQFF.

This clone was picked up a small number of times. The CDR3 DNA is TGTGCTAGTGGTTTGGGACGGGGGGAGTATAGCAATCAGCCCCAGCATTTT. Its protein is CASGLGRGEYSNQPQHF. The gene calls are TRBV12-5 and TRBJ1-5, with a possible D match to TRBD1 (5 bases). Per the germline V gene, CDR1 is LGHNT and CDR2 is FRNRAP. V gave up 1 base and J gave up 0 bases, with 13 bases separating them. The length of the CDR3 is 17 residues.

This chain joins TRBV11-3 and TRBJ2-5; 8 nucleotides match TRBD1. Germline V gene sequence: CDR1 SGHNT, CDR2 YENEEA. The CDR3 contains 14 residues. J gave up 5 bases and V 5 bases, and 7 bases lay outside the gene matches. As DNA, the CDR3 is TGTGCCAGCAGCGGGGGCGGGGACAGGGAGACCCAGTACTTC. Its translation is CASSGGGDRETQYF.

V and J are TRBV24-1 and TRBJ2-6; D remains ambiguous. V gave up 7 bases and J gave up 0 bases, with 15 bases separating them. This CDR3 region has 17 residues. In germline, CDR1 is KGHDR, CDR2 SFDVKD. The chain's CDR3 is CATSGPDKTSGANVLTF. The CDR3 bases are TGTGCCACCAGCGGCCCTGACAAGACCTCTGGGGCCAACGTCCTGACTTTC.

V usage is TRBV4-1 and J usage is TRBJ2-6; D possibly corresponds to TRBD1 (5 bases). The CDR3 extends over 16 amino acids. Trimming took off 0 bases at V and 2 bases at J, with 8 bases between the two ends. CDR1 is MGHRA and CDR2 is YSYEKL in the germline V gene. CDR3 residues: CASSQDRQPGANVLTF. In DNA form, the CDR3 reads TGCGCCAGCAGCCAAGATAGACAGCCTGGGGCCAACGTCCTGACTTTC.

The V and J genes are TRBV19 and TRBJ2-1; perhaps TRBD2 as D (6 bases). The CDR3 runs 16 residues. Looked up from germline, CDR1 is LNHDA and CDR2 is SQIVND (reference sequence). Trimming shortened V by 4 bases and J by 2 bases, and 15 bases separated the two germline ends. CDR3 DNA: TGTGCCAGTAGTAATTCGGAGGGGATCCCCTACAATGAGCAGTTCTTC. Translation: CASSNSEGIPYNEQFF.

The J gene is TRBJ1-6, the V gene TRBV27, with D tentatively TRBD1 (6 bases). The CDR3 is 16 residues long. Germline V gene data show CDR1 as MNHEY and CDR2 as SMNVEV (reference sequence). V was trimmed by 3 bases and J by 1 base, leaving 10 bases between them. CDR3 nucleotides: TGTGCCAGCAGTTTGACAGGTCGGTCCTATAATTCACCCCTCCACTTT. Encoded protein: CASSLTGRSYNSPLHF.

The V and J genes are TRBV7-2 and TRBJ2-7; tentative D call: TRBD2 (6 bases). CDR3 size: 11 residues. V dropped 5 bases and J dropped 9 bases, with 11 bases sitting between them. CDR1 is SGHTA, CDR2 FQGNSA, per germline. DNA for the CDR3: TGTGCCAGCAGCCTACTTAGCGGGCAGTACTTC. This translates into CASSLLSGQYF.

The J gene is TRBJ1-1, the V gene TRBV10-3; D is uncertain. CDR1 is ENHRY and CDR2 is SYGVKD in the germline V gene. Trimming took 5 bases from V and 0 from J, leaving 10 bases between them. The CDR3 is 14 amino acids. Here the CDR3 reads CAISREGVNTEAFF. The CDR3 DNA sequence: TGTGCCATCAGTCGGGAGGGAGTGAACACTGAAGCTTTCTTT.

The chain recombines TRBV4-1 with TRBJ1-2; a possible D gene is TRBD1 (5 bases). The CDR3 sequence is 16 residues long. Germline V gene data show CDR1 as MGHRA and CDR2 as YSYEKL. The V and J ends lost 0 bases and 14 bases respectively, with 25 bases between them. CDR3: CASSQDRYGGDSPQTF. The CDR3 DNA is TGCGCCAGCAGCCAAGATAGATATGGAGGGGACTCACCACAAACCTTC.